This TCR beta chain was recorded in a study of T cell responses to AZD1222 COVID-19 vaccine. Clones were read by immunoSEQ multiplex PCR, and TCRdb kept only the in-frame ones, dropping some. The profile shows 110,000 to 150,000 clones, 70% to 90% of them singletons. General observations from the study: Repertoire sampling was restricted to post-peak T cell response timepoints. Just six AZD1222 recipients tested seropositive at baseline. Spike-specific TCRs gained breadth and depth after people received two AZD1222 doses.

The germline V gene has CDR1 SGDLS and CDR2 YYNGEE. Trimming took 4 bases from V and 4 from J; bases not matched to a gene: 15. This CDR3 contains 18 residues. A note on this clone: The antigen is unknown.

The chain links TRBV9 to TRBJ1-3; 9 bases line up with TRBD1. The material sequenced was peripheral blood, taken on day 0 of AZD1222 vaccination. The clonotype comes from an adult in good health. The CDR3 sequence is CASSTRPLGTGRGNTIYF. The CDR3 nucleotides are TGTGCCAGCAGCACCCGCCCCCTAGGGACAGGGAGAGGAAACACCATATATTTT.